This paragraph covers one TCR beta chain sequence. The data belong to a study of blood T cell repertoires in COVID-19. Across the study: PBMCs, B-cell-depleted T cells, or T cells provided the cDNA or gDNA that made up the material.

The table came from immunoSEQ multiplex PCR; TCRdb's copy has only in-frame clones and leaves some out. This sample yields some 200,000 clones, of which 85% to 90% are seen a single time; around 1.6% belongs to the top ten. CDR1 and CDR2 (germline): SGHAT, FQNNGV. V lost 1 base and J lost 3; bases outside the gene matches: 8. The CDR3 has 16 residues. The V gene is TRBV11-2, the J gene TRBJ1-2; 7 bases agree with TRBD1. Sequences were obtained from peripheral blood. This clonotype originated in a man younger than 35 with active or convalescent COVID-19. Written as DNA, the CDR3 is TGTGCCAGCAGCTTAGTAGTGAGGGGGCCGGACTATGGCTACACCTTC. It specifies CASSLVVRGPDYGYTF.